This is a list of T cell receptor beta chains from one sample in a study of early T cells in non-severe SARS-CoV-2 infection. TCRdb recomputed calls from the 5' RACE reads with MiXCR, one row per CDR3 protein. The data contain tens of thousands of distinct CDR3 sequences, around 9% of them seen just once; the ten biggest clones take up 15% to 20%. Input material: whole blood. These receptors were taken from an adult who was a healthcare worker with PCR-confirmed SARS-CoV-2 infection or an uninfected control (not recorded which). Each CDR3 is given with its conserved first and last residue. A D gene is named only where the DNA matches it firmly. Rows give clone size only sometimes, using once, few, many, or a class for an expanded clone.

D gene	clone size	V gene	J gene	CDR3 DNA	CDR3 protein
TRBD1	many	TRBV5-1	TRBJ2-4	TGCGCCAGCAGCACGACAGGGCTAGCCAAAAACATTCAGTACTTC	CASSTTGLAKNIQYF
TRBD2	many	TRBV28	TRBJ2-4	TGTGCCAGCAGTTTATTCCAAGGGATCGGCGGGAGTGGAGGGGACATTCAGTACTTC	CASSLFQGIGGSGGDIQYF
NA	NA	TRBV7-3	TRBJ2-1	TGTGCCAGCAGCTTAACGGGGGGTTTTGGGTACAATGAGCAGTTCTTC	CASSLTGGFGYNEQFF
TRBD2	many	TRBV20-1	TRBJ2-7	TGCAGTGCTTCTCTAGCGGGAGGCGCCTACGAGCAGTACTTC	CSASLAGGAYEQYF
TRBD2	many	TRBV20-1	TRBJ2-1	TGCAGTGCCCACGGACTAGCGGGAGAGAATGAGCAGTTCTTC	CSAHGLAGENEQFF
TRBD1	NA	TRBV6-5	TRBJ2-2	TGTGCCAGCAGACATGACAGGGATGCCGGGGAGCTGTTTTTT	CASRHDRDAGELFF
TRBD2	many	TRBV12-3/TRBV12-4	TRBJ2-7	TGTGCCAGCAGTCCCCGGACTAGCGGGAGTAGGGAGCAGTACTTC	CASSPRTSGSREQYF
NA	many	TRBV19	TRBJ2-3	TGTGCCACACAACTCACAGATACGCAGTATTTT	CATQLTDTQYF
NA	NA	TRBV5-4	TRBJ1-1	TGTGCCAGCAGCACTGTCGGCGGGTTGAACACTGAAGCTTTCTTT	CASSTVGGLNTEAFF
NA	few	TRBV24-1	TRBJ2-1	TGTGCCACCAGTGCCGAGGCTCGTAATGAGCAGTTCTTC	CATSAEARNEQFF